This TCR beta chain was obtained from a study of chemoradiotherapy in HPV16-positive cancers. Worth noting for this clone: What it recognizes is unknown.

With 6 bases removed from V and 0 bases from J, the gap between germline ends came to 18 bases. The CDR3 sequence is 17 residues long. Germline loops: CDR1 MDHEN, CDR2 SYDVKM. Profiling relied on immunoSEQ multiplex PCR, and the TCRdb table lists in-frame clones only, not all of them. The sample shows fewer than 25,000 clones, just under 95% of them seen only once. Samples were taken several times over chemoradiotherapy. Study results and caveats: The functional HPV-specific definition rests on just a couple of HPV16-positive patients. HPV-responsive T-cell expansion during chemoradiotherapy was linked to improved recurrence-free survival in HPV16-positive patients.

The TCR originated in a human donor with HPV-associated anogenital cancer. This sample comprised blood, obtained from a patient who underwent chemoradiotherapy. V usage is TRBV28 and J usage is TRBJ2-4; tentative D call: TRBD1 (6 bases). This chain's CDR3 is CASSPGGVPLAKNIQYF. CDR3 nucleotide sequence: TGTGCCAGCAGCCCTGGGGGCGTACCGCTAGCCAAAAACATTCAGTACTTC.